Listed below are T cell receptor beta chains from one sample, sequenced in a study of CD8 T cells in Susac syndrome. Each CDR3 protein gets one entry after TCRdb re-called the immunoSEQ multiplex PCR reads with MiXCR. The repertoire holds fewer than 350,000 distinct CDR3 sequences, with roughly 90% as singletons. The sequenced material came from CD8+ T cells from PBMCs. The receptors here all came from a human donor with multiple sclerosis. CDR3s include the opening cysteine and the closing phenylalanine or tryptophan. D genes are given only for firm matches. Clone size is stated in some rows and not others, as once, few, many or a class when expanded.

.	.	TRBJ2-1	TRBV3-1	CASSRQTYNEQFF	TGTGCCAGCAGTCGACAGACCTACAATGAGCAGTTCTTC
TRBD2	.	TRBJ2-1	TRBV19	CASSIGLAGASYNEQFF	TGTGCCAGTAGTATCGGACTAGCGGGAGCTTCCTACAATGAGCAGTTCTTC
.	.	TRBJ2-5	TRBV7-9	CASSLVPLYQETQYF	TGTGCCAGCAGCTTAGTGCCATTGTACCAAGAGACCCAGTACTTC
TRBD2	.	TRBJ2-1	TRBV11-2	CASSFLPLAGDNEQFF	TGTGCCAGCAGCTTTCTTCCCCTAGCGGGAGACAATGAGCAGTTCTTC
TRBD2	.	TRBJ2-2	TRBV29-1	CSGRLAGGSPGELFF	TGCAGCGGGAGACTAGCGGGAGGCTCCCCCGGGGAGCTGTTTTTT
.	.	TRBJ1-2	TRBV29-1	CSVEVGHNLYGYTF	TGCAGCGTTGAAGTGGGCCATAACCTCTATGGCTACACCTTC
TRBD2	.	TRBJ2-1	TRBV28	CASRGELAGAYEQFF	TGTGCCAGCAGGGGGGAACTAGCGGGAGCCTATGAGCAGTTCTTC
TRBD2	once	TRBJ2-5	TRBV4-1	CASSQVLAGGQQETQYF	TGCGCCAGCAGCCAGGTCTTAGCGGGGGGGCAACAAGAGACCCAGTACTTC
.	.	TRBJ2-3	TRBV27	CASSRTVTDTQYF	TGTGCCAGCAGTCGGACCGTTACAGATACGCAGTATTTT
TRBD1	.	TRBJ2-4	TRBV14	CASSHPGQGRNIQYF	TGTGCCAGCAGCCACCCGGGACAGGGAAGAAACATTCAGTACTTC
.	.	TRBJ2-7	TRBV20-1	CSPEGVPSYEQYF	TGCAGCCCGGAAGGGGTTCCCTCCTACGAGCAGTACTTC
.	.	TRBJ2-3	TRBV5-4	CAYQAGAAGTPDTQYF	TGTGCCTACCAGGCGGGGGCAGCGGGGACGCCGGATACGCAGTATTTT
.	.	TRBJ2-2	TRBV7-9	CASSWTDTPRGTGELFF	TGTGCCAGCAGCTGGACGGACACCCCTCGGGGCACCGGGGAGCTGTTTTTT
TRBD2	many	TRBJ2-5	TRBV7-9	CASSQERGGQETQYF	TGTGCCAGCAGCCAAGAGCGGGGGGGCCAAGAGACCCAGTACTTC
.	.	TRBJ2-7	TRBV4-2	CASSQELGSSYEQYF	TGTGCCAGCAGCCAAGAGCTAGGCAGCAGCTACGAGCAGTACTTC
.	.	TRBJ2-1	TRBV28	CASSFAGDYNEQFF	TGTGCCAGCAGTTTCGCAGGCGACTACAATGAGCAGTTCTTC
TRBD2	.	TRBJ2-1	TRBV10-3	CAISESEGTSGGDTYNEQFF	TGTGCCATCAGTGAGTCGGAAGGGACTAGCGGGGGGGACACCTACAATGAGCAGTTCTTC
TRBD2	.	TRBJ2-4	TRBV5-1	CASSLDVVASGGSDIQYF	TGCGCCAGCAGCTTGGACGTCGTTGCTAGCGGGGGGTCGGACATTCAGTACTTC
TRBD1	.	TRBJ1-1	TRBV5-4	CATDRGDSLITEAFF	TGTGCCACCGACAGGGGAGATAGTTTAATAACTGAAGCTTTCTTT
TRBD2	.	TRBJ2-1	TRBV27	CASSFFSGGAGEQFF	TGTGCCAGCAGTTTTTTTAGCGGGGGGGCTGGTGAGCAGTTCTTC
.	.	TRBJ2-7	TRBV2	CASSDWGQAYEQYF	TGTGCCAGCAGTGATTGGGGTCAAGCCTACGAGCAGTACTTC
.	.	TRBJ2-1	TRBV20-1	CSARYPNNNEQFF	TGCAGTGCTAGATACCCCAATAACAATGAGCAGTTCTTC
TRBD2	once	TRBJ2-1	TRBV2	CASRSPGLAGRDEQFF	TGTGCCAGCAGATCCCCGGGACTAGCGGGTCGGGATGAGCAGTTCTTC
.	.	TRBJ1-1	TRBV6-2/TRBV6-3	CASSYARRDTEAFF	TGTGCCAGCAGTTACGCCAGAAGAGACACTGAAGCTTTCTTT
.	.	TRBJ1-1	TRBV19	CASSIGLLGTEAFF	TGTGCCAGTAGTATAGGCCTCCTGGGAACTGAAGCTTTCTTT
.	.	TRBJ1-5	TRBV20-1	CSASLRDQPQHF	TGCAGTGCTAGCCTCCGGGATCAGCCCCAGCATTTT
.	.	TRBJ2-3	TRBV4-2	CASSQVSPTDTQYF	TGTGCCAGCAGCCAAGTTTCCCCCACAGATACGCAGTATTTT
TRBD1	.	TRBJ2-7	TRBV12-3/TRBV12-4	CASSPLRGRGSYEQYF	TGTGCCAGCAGTCCCCTCAGGGGGCGCGGTTCCTACGAGCAGTACTTC
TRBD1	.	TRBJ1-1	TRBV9	CASSPRRTGTEAFF	TGTGCCAGCAGCCCCCGACGGACAGGCACTGAAGCTTTCTTT
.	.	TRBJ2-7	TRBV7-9	CASRPLYEQYF	TGTGCCAGCAGACCGTTATACGAGCAGTACTTC
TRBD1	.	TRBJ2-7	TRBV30	CAWSYGTGNYEQYF	TGTGCCTGGAGCTATGGGACAGGGAACTACGAGCAGTACTTC
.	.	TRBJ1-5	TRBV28	CASSLWGTGNQPQHF	TGTGCCAGCAGTTTATGGGGAACAGGGAATCAGCCCCAGCATTTT
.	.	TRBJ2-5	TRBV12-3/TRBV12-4	CASSLLQQETQYF	TGTGCCAGCAGTTTACTCCAGCAAGAGACCCAGTACTTC
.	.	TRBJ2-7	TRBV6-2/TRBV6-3	CATSGLSYEQYF	TGTGCCACCTCGGGACTTTCCTACGAGCAGTACTTC
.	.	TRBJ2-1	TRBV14	CASSHLSYNEQFF	TGTGCCAGCAGCCACCTATCCTACAATGAGCAGTTCTTC
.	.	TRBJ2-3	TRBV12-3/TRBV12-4	CASSSVGGDTQYF	TGTGCCAGCAGTTCGGTCGGGGGAGATACGCAGTATTTT
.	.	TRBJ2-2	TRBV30	CASSRLDTGELFF	TGTGCCTCCAGCCGGTTGGACACCGGGGAGCTGTTTTTT
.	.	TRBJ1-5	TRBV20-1	CSANRANSNQPQHF	TGCAGTGCTAACCGGGCAAATAGCAATCAGCCCCAGCATTTT
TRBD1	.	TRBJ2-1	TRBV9	CASSPRQGTEQFF	TGTGCCAGCAGCCCCCGACAGGGAACTGAGCAGTTCTTC
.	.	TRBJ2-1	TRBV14	CASSVLADDSSYNEQFF	TGTGCCAGCAGTGTACTAGCCGACGATAGCTCCTACAATGAGCAGTTCTTC
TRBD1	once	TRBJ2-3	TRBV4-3	CASSQEYGTGTDTQYF	TGCGCCAGCAGCCAAGAGTACGGGACAGGGACAGATACGCAGTATTTT
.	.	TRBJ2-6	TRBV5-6	CASSLMGVSGANVLTF	TGTGCCAGCAGCTTGATGGGAGTCTCTGGGGCCAACGTCCTGACTTTC
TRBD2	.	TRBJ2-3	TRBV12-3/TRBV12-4	CASNFSGDSTDTQYF	TGTGCCAGCAACTTTAGCGGGGATAGCACAGATACGCAGTATTTT
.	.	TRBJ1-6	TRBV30	CAWSEVPYNSPLHF	TGTGCCTGGAGTGAGGTGCCCTATAATTCACCCCTCCACTTT
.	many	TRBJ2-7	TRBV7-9	CASSLSSYEQYF	TGTGCCAGCAGCCTCAGCTCCTACGAGCAGTACTTC
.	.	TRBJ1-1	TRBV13	CASSIGTNTEAFF	TGTGCCAGCAGCATAGGGACCAACACTGAAGCTTTCTTT
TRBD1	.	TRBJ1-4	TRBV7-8	CATTAGGLNEKLFF	TGTGCGACGACAGCAGGGGGACTTAATGAAAAACTGTTTTTT
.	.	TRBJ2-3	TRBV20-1	CSARADAPGYNTQYF	TGCAGTGCTAGAGCGGATGCCCCAGGTTACAATACGCAGTATTTT
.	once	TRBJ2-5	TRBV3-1	CASSPRGAGETQYF	TGTGCCAGCAGCCCCCGGGGGGCCGGTGAGACCCAGTACTTC
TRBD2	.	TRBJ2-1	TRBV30	CAWSVWELASERNEQFF	TGTGCCTGGAGTGTATGGGAACTAGCGTCGGAACGGAATGAGCAGTTCTTC
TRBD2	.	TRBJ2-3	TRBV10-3	CAIRRLAGGPTDTQYF	TGTGCCATCAGAAGGCTAGCGGGGGGGCCGACAGATACGCAGTATTTT
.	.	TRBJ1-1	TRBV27	CASSIGTVNTEAFF	TGTGCCAGCAGTATTGGGACGGTAAACACTGAAGCTTTCTTT
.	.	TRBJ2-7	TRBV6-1	CASTYGSRQYF	TGTGCCAGCACCTACGGTAGTAGGCAGTACTTC